This T cell receptor beta chain comes out of a study of blood T cell repertoires in COVID-19. Whole-study context: Sources were T cells, B-cell-depleted T cells, or PBMCs; the material itself was cDNA or gDNA.

Trimming took 3 bases from V and 7 from J; bases not matched to a gene: 9. This CDR3 has 14 residues. In germline, CDR1 is LNHNV, CDR2 YYDKDF (reference sequence). Under the authors' procedure: Amplifying reference gene primers gave estimates of nucleated cell counts. Only in-frame clones appear in the TCRdb table, and some are missing; sequencing was by immunoSEQ multiplex PCR. That table is the source of V, J and clone size, and D and trimming were worked out from the DNA. The sample carries some 220,000 clones, around 82% recorded once. This chain connects TRBV15 to TRBJ2-7, with 7 bases fitting TRBD1. The clonotype comes from a woman in her 70s with acute or convalescent COVID-19. The sequenced sample was peripheral blood. In nucleotides, the CDR3 is TGTGCCACCAGCAGGACAGGGCCCACGGGGGAGCAGTACTTC. Translation gives CATSRTGPTGEQYF.